This paragraph reports one T cell receptor (beta chain). This entry comes from a study of blood T cell repertoires in COVID-19. Looking at the study overall: The United States, Italy and Spain were the sources of the acute and convalescent COVID-19 samples. The analysed material was cDNA or gDNA that came from T cells, B-cell-depleted T cells, or PBMCs.

Per the germline V gene, CDR1 is SGHRS and CDR2 is YFSETQ. This CDR3 region has 14 residues. V gave up 5 bases and J gave up 4 bases; unmatched junction bases: 8. Original processing methods: The authors estimated nucleated cell counts from reference gene primer amplification. TCRdb's copy holds only in-frame clones and misses some; the assay was immunoSEQ multiplex PCR. That table is the source of V, J and clone size, and D and trimming were worked out from the DNA. The sample holds 150,000 to 200,000 clones, 85% to 90% seen once. Sequencing was performed on peripheral blood. The source of this sequence is a man in his late teens or twenties with acute or convalescent COVID-19. The chain uses TRBV5-1 and TRBJ1-2; 7 positions agree with TRBD1. This CDR3 reads CASRLGQSLYGYTF. The CDR3 region has the DNA TGCGCCAGCAGACTGGGACAGAGCCTCTATGGCTACACCTTC. The full variable domain, completed using reference TRBV5-1 and TRBJ1-2, is KAGVTQTPRYLIKTRGQQVTLSCSPISGHRSVSWYQQTPGQGLQFLFEYFSETQRNKGNFPGRFSGRQFSNSRSEMNVSTLELGDSALYLCASRLGQSLYGYTFGSGTRLTVV.